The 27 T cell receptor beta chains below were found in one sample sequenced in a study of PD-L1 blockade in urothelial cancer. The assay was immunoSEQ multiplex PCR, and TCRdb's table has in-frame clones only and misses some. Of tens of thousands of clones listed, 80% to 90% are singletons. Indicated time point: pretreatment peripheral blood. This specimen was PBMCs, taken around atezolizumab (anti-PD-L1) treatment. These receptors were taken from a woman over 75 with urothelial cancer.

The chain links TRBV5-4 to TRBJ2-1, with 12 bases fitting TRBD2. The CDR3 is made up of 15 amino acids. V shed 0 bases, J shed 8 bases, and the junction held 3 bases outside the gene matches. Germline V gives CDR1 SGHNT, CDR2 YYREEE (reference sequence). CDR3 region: CASSLEPSGRDEQFF. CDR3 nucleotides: TGTGCCAGCAGCTTGGAGCCTAGCGGGAGGGATGAGCAGTTCTTC.

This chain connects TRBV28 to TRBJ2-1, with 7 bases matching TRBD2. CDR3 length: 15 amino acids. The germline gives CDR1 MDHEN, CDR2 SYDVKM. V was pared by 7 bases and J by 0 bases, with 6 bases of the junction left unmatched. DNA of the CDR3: TGTGCCAGCAAGAGAGCGGGGCCCTCCTACAATGAGCAGTTCTTC. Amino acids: CASKRAGPSYNEQFF.

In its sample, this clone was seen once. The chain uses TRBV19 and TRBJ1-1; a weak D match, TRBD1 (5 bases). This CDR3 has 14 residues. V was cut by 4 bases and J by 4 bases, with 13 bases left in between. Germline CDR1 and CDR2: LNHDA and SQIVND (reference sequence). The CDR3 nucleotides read TGTGCCAGTAGTACCACCGACAGAGGCACTGAAGCTTTCTTT. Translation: CASSTTDRGTEAFF.

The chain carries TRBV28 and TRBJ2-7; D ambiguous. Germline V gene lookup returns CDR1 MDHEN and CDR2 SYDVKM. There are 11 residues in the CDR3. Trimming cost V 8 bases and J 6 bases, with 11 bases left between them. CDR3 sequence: CASGPAIEQYF. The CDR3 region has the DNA TGTGCCAGCGGGCCCGCGATCGAGCAGTACTTC.

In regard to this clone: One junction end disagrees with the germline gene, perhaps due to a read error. Here the CDR3 DNA reads TGTGTCGCGGGGGGCAACGTCCTGACTTTC. Its protein product is CVAGGNVLTF. The rearrangement uses TRBV6-5 and TRBJ2-6, with TRBD2 matching over 8 bases. This CDR3 comprises 10 residues. The V gene's germline CDR1 is MNHEY and CDR2 SVGAGI.

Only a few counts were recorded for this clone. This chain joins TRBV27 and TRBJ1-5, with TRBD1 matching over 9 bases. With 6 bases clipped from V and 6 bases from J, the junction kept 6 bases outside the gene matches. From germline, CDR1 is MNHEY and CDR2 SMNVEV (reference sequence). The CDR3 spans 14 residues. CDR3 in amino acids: CASRYTGGGQPQHF. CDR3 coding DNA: TGTGCCAGCAGATATACAGGGGGCGGTCAGCCCCAGCATTTT.

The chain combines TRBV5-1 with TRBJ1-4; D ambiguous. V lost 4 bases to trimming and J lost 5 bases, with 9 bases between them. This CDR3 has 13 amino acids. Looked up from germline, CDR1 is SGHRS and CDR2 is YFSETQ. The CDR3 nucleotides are TGCGCCAGCAGCGATCCGGGGAATGAAAAACTGTTTTTT. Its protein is CASSDPGNEKLFF. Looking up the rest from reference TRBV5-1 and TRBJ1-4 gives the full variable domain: KAGVTQTPRYLIKTRGQQVTLSCSPISGHRSVSWYQQTPGQGLQFLFEYFSETQRNKGNFPGRFSGRQFSNSRSEMNVSTLELGDSALYLCASSDPGNEKLFFGSGTQLSVL.

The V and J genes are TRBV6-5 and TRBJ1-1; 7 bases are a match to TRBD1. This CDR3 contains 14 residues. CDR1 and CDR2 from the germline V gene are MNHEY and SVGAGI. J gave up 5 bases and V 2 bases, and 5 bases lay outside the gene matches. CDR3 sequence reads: CASSYGEGQTEAFF. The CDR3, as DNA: TGTGCCAGCAGTTACGGCGAGGGACAGACTGAAGCTTTCTTT.

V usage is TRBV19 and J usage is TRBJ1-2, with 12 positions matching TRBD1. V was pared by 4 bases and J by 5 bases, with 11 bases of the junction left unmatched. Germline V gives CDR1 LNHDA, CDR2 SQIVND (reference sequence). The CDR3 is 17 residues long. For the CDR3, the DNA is TGTGCCAGTAGTAGGAGCCTCGGGACAGGGGGCTTGTATGGCTACACCTTC. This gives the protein CASSRSLGTGGLYGYTF.

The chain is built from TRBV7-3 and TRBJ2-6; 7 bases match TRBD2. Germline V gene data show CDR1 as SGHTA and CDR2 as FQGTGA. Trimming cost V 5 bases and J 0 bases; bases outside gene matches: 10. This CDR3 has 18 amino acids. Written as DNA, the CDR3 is TGTGCCAGCAGCCCCCGGGACGGGGGGAGCTCTGGGGCCAACGTCCTGACTTTC. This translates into CASSPRDGGSSGANVLTF.

The CDR3 DNA is TGTGCCAGCAGCTGGGCGGGCCTCGGCGTTGGTGAAAAACTGTTTTTT. This encodes CASSWAGLGVGEKLFF. This chain connects TRBV7-8 to TRBJ1-4; D is unresolved. V lost 4 bases to trimming and J lost 7 bases, with 19 bases between them. Germline loops: CDR1 SGHVS, CDR2 FQNEAQ. The CDR3 is 16 residues long.

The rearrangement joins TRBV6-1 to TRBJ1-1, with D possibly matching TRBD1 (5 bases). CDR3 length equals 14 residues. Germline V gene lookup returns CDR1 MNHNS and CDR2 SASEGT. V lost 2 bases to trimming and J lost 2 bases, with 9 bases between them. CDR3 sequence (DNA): TGTGCCAGCAGTGAATGGCAGGGAAACACTGAAGCTTTCTTT. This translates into CASSEWQGNTEAFF.

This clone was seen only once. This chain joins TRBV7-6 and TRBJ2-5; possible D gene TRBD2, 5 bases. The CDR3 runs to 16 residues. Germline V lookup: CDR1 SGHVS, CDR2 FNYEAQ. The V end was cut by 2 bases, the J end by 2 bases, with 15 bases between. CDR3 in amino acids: CASSLNSGSRQETQYF. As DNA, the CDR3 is TGTGCCAGCAGCTTAAATTCGGGGTCGCGGCAAGAGACCCAGTACTTC.

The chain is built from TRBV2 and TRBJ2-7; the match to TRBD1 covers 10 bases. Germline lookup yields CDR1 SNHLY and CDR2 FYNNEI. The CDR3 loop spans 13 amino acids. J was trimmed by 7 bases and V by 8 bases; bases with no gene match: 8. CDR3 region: CASLRDRGYEQYF. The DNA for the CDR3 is TGTGCCAGCCTACGGGACAGGGGATATGAGCAGTACTTC.

In DNA, the CDR3 is TGTGCCAGCAGTGGGACAGGCGGATTTCTTTACGAGCAGTACTTC. Amino acid sequence: CASSGTGGFLYEQYF. The chain couples TRBV6-1 to TRBJ2-7; 7 nucleotides agree with TRBD1. There are 15 residues in the CDR3. The V gene's germline CDR1 is MNHNS and CDR2 SASEGT. V dropped 4 bases and J dropped 4; count of bases not matched to a gene: 10.

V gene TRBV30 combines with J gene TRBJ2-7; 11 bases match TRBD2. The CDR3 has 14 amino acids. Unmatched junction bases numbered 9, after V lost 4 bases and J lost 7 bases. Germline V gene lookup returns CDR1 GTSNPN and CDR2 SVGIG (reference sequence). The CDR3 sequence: CAWTPGLAAEEQYF. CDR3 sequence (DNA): TGTGCCTGGACGCCGGGACTAGCGGCTGAGGAGCAGTACTTC.

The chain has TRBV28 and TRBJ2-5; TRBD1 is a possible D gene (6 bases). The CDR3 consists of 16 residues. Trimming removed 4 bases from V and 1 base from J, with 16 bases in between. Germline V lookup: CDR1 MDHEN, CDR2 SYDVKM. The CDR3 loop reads CASSSPPQGSQETQYF. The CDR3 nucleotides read TGTGCCAGCAGTTCCCCCCCACAGGGATCCCAAGAGACCCAGTACTTC.

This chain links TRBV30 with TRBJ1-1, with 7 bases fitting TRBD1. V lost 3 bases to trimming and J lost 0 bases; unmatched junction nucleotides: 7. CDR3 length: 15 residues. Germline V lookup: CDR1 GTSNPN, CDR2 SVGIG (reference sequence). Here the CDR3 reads CAWSSGQVMNTEAFF. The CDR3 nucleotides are TGTGCCTGGAGCAGTGGACAGGTTATGAACACTGAAGCTTTCTTT.

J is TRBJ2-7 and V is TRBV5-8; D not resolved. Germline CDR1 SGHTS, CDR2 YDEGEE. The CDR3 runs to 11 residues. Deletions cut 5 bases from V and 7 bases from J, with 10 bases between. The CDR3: CASRSQWEQYF. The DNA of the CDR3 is TGTGCCAGCAGGTCCCAGTGGGAGCAGTACTTC.

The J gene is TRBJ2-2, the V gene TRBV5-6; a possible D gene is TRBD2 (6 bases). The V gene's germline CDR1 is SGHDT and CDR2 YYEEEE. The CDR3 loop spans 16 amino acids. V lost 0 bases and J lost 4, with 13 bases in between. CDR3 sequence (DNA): TGTGCCAGCAGCTTGGGCCGGGGGTCTCCCACCGGGGAGCTGTTTTTT. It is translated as CASSLGRGSPTGELFF.

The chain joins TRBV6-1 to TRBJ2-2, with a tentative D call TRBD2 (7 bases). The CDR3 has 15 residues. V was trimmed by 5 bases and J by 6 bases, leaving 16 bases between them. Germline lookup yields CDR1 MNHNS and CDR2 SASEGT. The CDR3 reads CASSLFRGGAGELFF. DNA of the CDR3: TGTGCCAGCAGTCTGTTCAGGGGAGGGGCCGGGGAGCTGTTTTTT.

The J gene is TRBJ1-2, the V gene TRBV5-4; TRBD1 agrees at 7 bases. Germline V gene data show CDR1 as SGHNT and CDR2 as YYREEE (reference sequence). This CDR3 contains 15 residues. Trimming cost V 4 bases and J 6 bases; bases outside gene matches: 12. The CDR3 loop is CASSAGGQLRNGYTF. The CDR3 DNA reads TGTGCCAGCAGCGCCGGGGGACAGCTTAGGAATGGCTACACCTTC.

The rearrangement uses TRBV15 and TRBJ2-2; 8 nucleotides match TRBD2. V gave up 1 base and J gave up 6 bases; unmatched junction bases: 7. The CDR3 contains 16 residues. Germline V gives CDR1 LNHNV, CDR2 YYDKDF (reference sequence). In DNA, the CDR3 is TGTGCCACCAGCAGAGCCGGGACTAGTGGGGCCGGGGAGCTGTTTTTT. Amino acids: CATSRAGTSGAGELFF. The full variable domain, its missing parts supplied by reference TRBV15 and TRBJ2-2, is DAMVIQNPRYQVTQFGKPVTLSCSQTLNHNVMYWYQQKSSQAPKLLFHYYDKDFNNEADTPDNFQSRRPNTSFCFLDIRSPGLGDTAMYLCATSRAGTSGAGELFFGEGSRLTVL.

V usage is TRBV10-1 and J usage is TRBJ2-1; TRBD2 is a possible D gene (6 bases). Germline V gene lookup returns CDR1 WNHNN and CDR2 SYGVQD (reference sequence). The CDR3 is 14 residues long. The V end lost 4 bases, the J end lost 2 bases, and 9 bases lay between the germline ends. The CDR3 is CASSGPSAYNEQFF. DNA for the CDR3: TGCGCCAGCAGTGGTCCTAGCGCCTACAATGAGCAGTTCTTC.

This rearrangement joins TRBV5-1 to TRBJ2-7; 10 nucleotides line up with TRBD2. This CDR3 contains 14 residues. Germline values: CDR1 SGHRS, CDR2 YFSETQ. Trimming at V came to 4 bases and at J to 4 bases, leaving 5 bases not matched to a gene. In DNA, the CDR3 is TGCGCCAGCAGCCATTCTAGCGGGAGTTACGAGCAGTACTTC. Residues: CASSHSSGSYEQYF. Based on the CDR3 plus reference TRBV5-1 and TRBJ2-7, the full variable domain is KAGVTQTPRYLIKTRGQQVTLSCSPISGHRSVSWYQQTPGQGLQFLFEYFSETQRNKGNFPGRFSGRQFSNSRSEMNVSTLELGDSALYLCASSHSSGSYEQYFGPGTRLTVT.

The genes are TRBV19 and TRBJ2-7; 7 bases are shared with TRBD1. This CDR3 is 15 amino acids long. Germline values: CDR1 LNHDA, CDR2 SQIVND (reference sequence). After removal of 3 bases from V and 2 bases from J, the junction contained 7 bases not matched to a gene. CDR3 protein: CASSIPTGSAYEQYF. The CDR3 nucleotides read TGTGCCAGTAGTATCCCGACAGGGAGCGCCTACGAGCAGTACTTC.

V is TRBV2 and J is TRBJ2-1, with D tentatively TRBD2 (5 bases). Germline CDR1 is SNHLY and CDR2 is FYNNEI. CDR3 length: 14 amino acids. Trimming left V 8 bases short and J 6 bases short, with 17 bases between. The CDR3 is CASDWSGGSNEQFF. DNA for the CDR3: TGTGCCAGCGACTGGAGCGGAGGAAGCAATGAGCAGTTCTTC.